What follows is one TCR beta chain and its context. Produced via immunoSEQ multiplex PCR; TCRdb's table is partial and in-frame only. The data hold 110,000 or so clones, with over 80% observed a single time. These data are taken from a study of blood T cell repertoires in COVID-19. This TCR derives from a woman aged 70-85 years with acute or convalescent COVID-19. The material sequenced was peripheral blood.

For the CDR3, the DNA is TGCGCCAGCAGCCCCGAGGGACAGGGTGACCTCGGGGAGCTGTTTTTT. Residues: CASSPEGQGDLGELFF. This chain connects TRBV5-1 to TRBJ2-2; 9 bases agree with TRBD1. The germline V gene has CDR1 SGHRS and CDR2 YFSETQ. J gave up 7 bases and V 4 bases, and 11 bases lay outside the gene matches. The CDR3 is 16 residues long. The full variable domain, in which reference TRBV5-1 and TRBJ2-2 provide the parts outside the CDR3, is KAGVTQTPRYLIKTRGQQVTLSCSPISGHRSVSWYQQTPGQGLQFLFEYFSETQRNKGNFPGRFSGRQFSNSRSEMNVSTLELGDSALYLCASSPEGQGDLGELFFGEGSRLTVL.